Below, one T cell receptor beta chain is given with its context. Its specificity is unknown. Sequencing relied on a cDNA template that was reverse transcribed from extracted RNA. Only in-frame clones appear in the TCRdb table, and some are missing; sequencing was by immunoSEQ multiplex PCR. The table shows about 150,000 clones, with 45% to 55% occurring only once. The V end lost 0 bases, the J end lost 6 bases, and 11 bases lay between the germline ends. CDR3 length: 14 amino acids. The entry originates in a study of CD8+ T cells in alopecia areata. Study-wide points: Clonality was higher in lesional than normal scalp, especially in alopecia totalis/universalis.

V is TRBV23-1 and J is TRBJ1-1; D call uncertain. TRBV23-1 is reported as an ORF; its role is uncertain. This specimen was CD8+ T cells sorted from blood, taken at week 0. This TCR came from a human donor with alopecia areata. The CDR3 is CASSQSAGCAEAFF. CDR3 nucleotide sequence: TGCGCCAGCAGTCAATCGGCGGGTTGCGCTGAAGCTTTCTTT.